The 15 T cell receptor beta chains below come from one sample, sequenced in a study of post-analysis software for immune sequencing data. The antigens these receptors bind are not known. Study-level results: Patients had higher frequencies than controls of about five TRBV segments, including TRBV5-6, TRBV5-1 and TRBV20-1.

cDNA libraries of TCR beta carried unique molecular identifiers. TCRdb itself ran the PCR reads through MiXCR, one entry per CDR3 protein. The sample holds approximately 690,000 distinct CDR3 sequences; roughly three fifths are singletons and the top ten take around 11%. Sequenced material: blood. Every receptor here comes from a girl aged 2-10 years with multiple sclerosis.

This clonotype appeared a few times. This chain connects TRBV12-3 or TRBV12-4 to TRBJ2-1; D is possibly TRBD1 or TRBD2 (5 bases each). The CDR3 consists of 14 residues. V lost 6 bases, J lost 8 bases, and 17 bases lay in between. The CDR3 nucleotides read TGTGCCAGCAGCCCCGGGACGGCGTGGCATGAGCAGTTCTTC. The encoded protein is CASSPGTAWHEQFF.

This chain joins TRBV20-1 and TRBJ2-1; TRBD2 aligns across 11 bases. J was trimmed by 7 bases and V by 5 bases; bases with no gene match: 10. Looked up from germline, CDR1 is DFQATT and CDR2 is SNEGSKA (reference sequence). CDR3 length: 15 amino acids. The CDR3 region is CSAGKGTSGVNEQFF. CDR3 in DNA: TGCAGTGCTGGTAAAGGGACTAGCGGCGTAAATGAGCAGTTCTTC.

This clonotype was found a few times. The CDR3: CASRSGTGQGYGYTF. The CDR3 DNA is TGTGCCAGCAGATCTGGGACGGGACAGGGCTATGGCTACACCTTC. The gene calls are TRBV12-3 or TRBV12-4 and TRBJ1-2; 9 bases align to TRBD1. The CDR3 is made up of 15 amino acids. Trimming cost V 6 bases and J 4 bases; bases outside gene matches: 9.

The chain links TRBV12-3 or TRBV12-4 to TRBJ1-2; 8 positions match TRBD1. CDR3 length: 15 amino acids. V was clipped by 7 bases and J by 5 bases; unmatched bases: 12. The CDR3 DNA follows: TGTGCCAGCATTTCCGTACAGGGGGGGAATTATGGCTACACCTTC. It is translated as CASISVQGGNYGYTF.

This sequence joins TRBV30 and TRBJ2-1, with 7 bases aligning to TRBD2. V shed 3 bases and J 4 bases; nucleotides not matched to a gene: 0. From germline, CDR1 is GTSNPN and CDR2 SVGIG (reference sequence). This CDR3 spans 12 amino acids. This CDR3 reads CAWRGGYNEQFF. The CDR3 nucleotides read TGTGCCTGGAGGGGAGGGTACAATGAGCAGTTCTTC.

The genes are TRBV6-5 and TRBJ1-2, with D hard to call. The CDR3 is 15 amino acids. The V gene lost 2 bases and the J gene lost 5 bases, with 15 bases spanning the gap. Germline CDR1 is MNHEY and CDR2 is SVGAGI. CDR3: CASSYRDMRGYGYTF. Written as DNA, the CDR3 is TGTGCCAGCAGTTACAGGGATATGCGGGGATATGGCTACACCTTC.

The chain couples TRBV4-1 to TRBJ2-1; 9 nucleotides align to TRBD1. The CDR3 totals 14 residues. Trimming cost V 4 bases and J 10 bases; bases outside gene matches: 8. The germline gives CDR1 MGHRA, CDR2 YSYEKL. DNA for the CDR3: TGCGCCAGCAGCCCATACAGGGGGCGCGAGGAGCAGTTCTTC. Amino acids: CASSPYRGREEQFF.

CDR3 sequence (DNA): TGTGCCAGCATTAATAGCGGGAGGGCCGCAAATGAGCAGTTCTTC. Its translation: CASINSGRAANEQFF. The rearrangement uses TRBV12-3 or TRBV12-4 and TRBJ2-1; 11 bases align to TRBD2. The CDR3 totals 15 residues. V was clipped by 7 bases and J by 7 bases; unmatched bases: 9.

This sequence joins TRBV7-9 and TRBJ2-7; D assignment may be TRBD1 or TRBD2 (5 bases each). The J call may be wrong; the DNA end is better matched by TRBJ2-5. CDR1 is SEHNR, CDR2 FQNEAQ, per germline (reference sequence). CDR3 length: 13 residues. CDR3 residues: CASSSVWGETQYF. The CDR3 coding sequence is TGTGCCAGCAGCTCCGTTTGGGGGGAGACCCAGTACTTC.

This clonotype showed up just a few times. This chain links TRBV7-9 with TRBJ2-1, with 9 bases aligning to TRBD1. The germline CDR1 and CDR2 sequences are SEHNR and FQNEAQ (reference sequence). The J segment lost 7 bases and the V segment lost 5 bases, leaving 12 bases of the junction unmatched. This CDR3 spans 16 amino acids. CDR3 residues: CASSGGGTGMVNEQFF. The DNA of the CDR3 is TGTGCCAGCAGCGGAGGAGGGACAGGGATGGTAAATGAGCAGTTCTTC. Supplemented by reference TRBV7-9 and TRBJ2-1, the full variable domain reads DTGVSQNPRHKITKRGQNVTFRCDPISEHNRLYWYRQTLGQGPEFLTYFQNEAQLEKSRLLSDRFSAERPKGSFSTLEIQRTEQGDSAMYLCASSGGGTGMVNEQFFGPGTRLTVL.

This rearrangement joins TRBV7-3 to TRBJ1-1, with D unclear. The V and J ends lost 3 bases and 1 base respectively, with 12 bases between them. Germline V gene lookup returns CDR1 SGHTA and CDR2 FQGTGA. This CDR3 is 15 amino acids long. The CDR3, as DNA: TGTGCCAGCAGCTTGGACGGCGCGGGGAACACTGAAGCTTTCTTT. Translating it yields CASSLDGAGNTEAFF.

The chain is built from TRBV9 and TRBJ2-1; TRBD2 aligns across 11 bases. The CDR3 runs to 15 residues. Germline loops: CDR1 SGDLS, CDR2 YYNGEE. With 3 bases clipped from V and 3 bases from J, the junction kept 2 bases outside the gene matches. In DNA, the CDR3 is TGTGCCAGCAGCGGGGGACTAGCGGACTACAATGAGCAGTTCTTC. Translated, it gives CASSGGLADYNEQFF.

The table lists this clonotype with a few counts. The chain links TRBV18 to TRBJ1-5; 11 bases fit TRBD1. The V gene's germline CDR1 is KGHSH and CDR2 LQKENI. Trimming cost V 6 bases and J 1 base; bases outside gene matches: 8. The CDR3 has 17 amino acids. This CDR3 reads CASSGGQGERSNQPQHF. The CDR3 DNA sequence: TGTGCCAGCTCGGGGGGACAGGGGGAGAGGAGCAATCAGCCCCAGCATTTT. Using reference TRBV18 and TRBJ1-5 for the parts outside the CDR3, the full variable domain is NAGVMQNPRHLVRRRGQEARLRCSPMKGHSHVYWYRQLPEEGLKFMVYLQKENIIDESGMPKERFSAEFPKEGPSILRIQQVVRGDSAAYFCASSGGQGERSNQPQHFGDGTRLSIL.

The table lists this clonotype with a few counts. The V gene is TRBV7-2, the J gene TRBJ2-3; D ambiguous. The V end was cut by 5 bases, the J end by 5 bases, with 11 bases between. The germline gives CDR1 SGHTA, CDR2 FQGNSA. CDR3 length: 13 residues. CDR3 amino acids: CASSTAQLDTQYF. In DNA form, the CDR3 reads TGTGCCAGCAGCACCGCCCAGTTAGATACGCAGTATTTT.

The rearrangement uses TRBV6-1 and TRBJ2-1; D may correspond to TRBD1 or TRBD2 (5 bases each). The CDR3 is 16 amino acids. Germline values: CDR1 MNHNS, CDR2 SASEGT. V was cut by 7 bases and J by 3 bases, with 19 bases left in between. For the CDR3, the DNA is TGTGCCAGCATGCGGGCCAGGGAAGATTTCTACAATGAGCAGTTCTTC. As protein: CASMRAREDFYNEQFF.